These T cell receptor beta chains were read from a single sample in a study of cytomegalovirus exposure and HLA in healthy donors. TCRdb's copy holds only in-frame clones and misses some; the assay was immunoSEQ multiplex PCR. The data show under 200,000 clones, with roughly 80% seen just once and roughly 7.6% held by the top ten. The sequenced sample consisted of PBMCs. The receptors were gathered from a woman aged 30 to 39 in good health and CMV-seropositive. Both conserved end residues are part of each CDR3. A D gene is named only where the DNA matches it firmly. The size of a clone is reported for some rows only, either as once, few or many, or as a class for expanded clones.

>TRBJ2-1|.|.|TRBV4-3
TGCGCCAGCAGCCACAGGAAGAGTTACAATGAGCAGTTCTTC
CASSHRKSYNEQFF
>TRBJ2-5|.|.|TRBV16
TGTGCCAGCAGCAGGGACTCGTACCAAGAGACCCAGTACTTC
CASSRDSYQETQYF
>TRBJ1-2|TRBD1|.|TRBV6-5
TGTGCCAGCAGTCAGGGACAGGGGTGGAGTGGCTACACCTTC
CASSQGQGWSGYTF
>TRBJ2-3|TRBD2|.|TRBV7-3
TGTGCCAGCAGCCCCAACGGGGGGGCATATACGCAGTATTTT
CASSPNGGAYTQYF
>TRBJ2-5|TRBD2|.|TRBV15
TGTGCCACCAGCAGAGATCCGGGGACTAAGGGGTCCGAGACCCAGTACTTC
CATSRDPGTKGSETQYF
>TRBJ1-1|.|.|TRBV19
TGTGCCAGTGCCCTTTCGAGGGTTATGAACACTGAAGCTTTCTTT
CASALSRVMNTEAFF
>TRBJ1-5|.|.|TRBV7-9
TGTGCCAGCAGCCGGGGTGCAGTGGTGAGCAATCAGCCCCAGCATTTT
CASSRGAVVSNQPQHF
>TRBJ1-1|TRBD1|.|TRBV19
TGTGCCACCCTGGGACAGCCGGGCACTGAAGCTTTCTTT
CATLGQPGTEAFF
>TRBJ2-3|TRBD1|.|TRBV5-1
TGCGCCAGTTCGGGACAGGGTAACACAGATACGCAGTATTTT
CASSGQGNTDTQYF
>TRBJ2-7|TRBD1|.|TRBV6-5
TGTGCCAGCAGTTACACCGGGACAGGGGACGTCGAGCAGTACTTC
CASSYTGTGDVEQYF
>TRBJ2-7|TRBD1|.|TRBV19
TGTGCCAGTAGTATCGGGACAGGTAACTTCTTATATTCCTACGAGCAGTACTTC
CASSIGTGNFLYSYEQYF
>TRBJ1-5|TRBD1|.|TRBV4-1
TGCGCCAGCAGCCAGGCCGACAGGGACAATCAGCCCCAGCATTTT
CASSQADRDNQPQHF
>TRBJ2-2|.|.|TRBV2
TGTGCCAGCAGTGAAATCTCCACCGGGGAGCTGTTTTTT
CASSEISTGELFF
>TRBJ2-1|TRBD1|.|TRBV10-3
TGTGCCGCCGAGACAGGGGACAATGAGCAGTTCTTC
CAAETGDNEQFF
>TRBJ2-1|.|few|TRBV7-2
TGTGCCAGCAGCATACTAGTTGGCAATGAGCAGTTCTTC
CASSILVGNEQFF
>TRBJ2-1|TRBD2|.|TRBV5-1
TGCGCCAGCAGCTTGGCCGGGGGGAGGTACAATGAGCAGTTCTTC
CASSLAGGRYNEQFF
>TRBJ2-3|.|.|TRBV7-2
TGTGCCAGCAGCTGCCCACTCAAACCCGCTACAGATACGCAGTATTTT
CASSCPLKPATDTQYF
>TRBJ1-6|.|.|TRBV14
TGTGCCAGCAGCCTTCTCAAACAGGGAAGAAATTCACCCCTCCACTTT
CASSLLKQGRNSPLHF
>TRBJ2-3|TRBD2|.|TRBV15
TGTGCCACCAGCAGACCGGGACTAGCGGGGGGCTACCCCAGCACAGATACGCAGTATTTT
CATSRPGLAGGYPSTDTQYF
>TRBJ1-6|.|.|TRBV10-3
TGTGCCATCAGGGAAGGGCCCAACGGAGGGGTTAATTCACCCCTCCACTTT
CAIREGPNGGVNSPLHF
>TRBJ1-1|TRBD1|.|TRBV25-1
TGTGCCAGCAGACAAACAGGGGTTAACACTGAAGCTTTCTTT
CASRQTGVNTEAFF
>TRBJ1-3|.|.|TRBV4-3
TGCGCCAGCAGCCAAGATCCCCTAAACTCTGGAAACACCATATATTTT
CASSQDPLNSGNTIYF
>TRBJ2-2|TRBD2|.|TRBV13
TGTGCCAGCAGCTCCGGGACTAGCGGTAAATCCGGGGAGCTGTTTTTT
CASSSGTSGKSGELFF
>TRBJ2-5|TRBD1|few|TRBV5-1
TGCGCCAGCAGCACGGACAGGGGGCAACAAGAGACCCAGTACTTC
CASSTDRGQQETQYF
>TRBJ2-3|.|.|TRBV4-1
TGCGCCAGCAGCCTCATAGTTAACCCGACAGCAAGAAGCACAGATACGCAGTATTTT
CASSLIVNPTARSTDTQYF
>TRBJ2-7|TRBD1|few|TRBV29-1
TGCAGCGCTCGGGACAGGGGCTACGAGCAGTACTTC
CSARDRGYEQYF
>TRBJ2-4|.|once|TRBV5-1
TGCGCCAGCAGCTTTTGGTCCGGAGCCAAAAACATTCAGTACTTC
CASSFWSGAKNIQYF
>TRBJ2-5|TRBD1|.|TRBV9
TGTGCCAGCAGCGCCGGGACAGGGCGAGAGACCCAGTACTTC
CASSAGTGRETQYF
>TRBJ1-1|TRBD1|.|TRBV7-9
TGTTCCAGCAGCCCAGGGGGCACTGAAGCTTTCTTT
CSSSPGGTEAFF
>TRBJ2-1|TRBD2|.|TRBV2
TGTGCCAGCAGTTCAAGGACTAGCGGGGGGGCAGATGAGCAGTTCTTC
CASSSRTSGGADEQFF
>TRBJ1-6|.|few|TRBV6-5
TGTGCCAGCAGTTTGAGCTATAATTCACCCCTCCACTTT
CASSLSYNSPLHF
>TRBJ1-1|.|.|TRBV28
TGTGCCAGCAGTTTATGGCTCACAGAAACAGGCACTGAAGCTTTCTTT
CASSLWLTETGTEAFF
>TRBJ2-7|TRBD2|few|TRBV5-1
TGCGCCAGCAGCTTTATAGGCGGGGGGCTTGCCCACGAGCAGTACTTC
CASSFIGGGLAHEQYF
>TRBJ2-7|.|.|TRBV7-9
TGTTCCAGCAGCGCGATCTACGAGCAGTACTTC
CSSSAIYEQYF
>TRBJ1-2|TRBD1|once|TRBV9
TGTGCCAGCAGCCCCGGGACAGGATCCTATGGCTACACCTTC
CASSPGTGSYGYTF
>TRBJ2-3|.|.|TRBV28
TGTGCCAGCAGTTCCCCAGAGGGGGGGGCAGATACGCAGTATTTT
CASSSPEGGADTQYF
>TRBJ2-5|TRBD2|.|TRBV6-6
TGTGCCAGCAGTCACCTAGCGGGGGATCCCCAAGAGACCCAGTACTTC
CASSHLAGDPQETQYF
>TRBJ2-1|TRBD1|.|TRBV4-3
TGCGCCAGCAGCCAAGATGGAACAGGGGGCAGGTGGAATGAGCAGTTCTTC
CASSQDGTGGRWNEQFF
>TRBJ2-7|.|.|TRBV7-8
TGTGCCAGCAGTCCAGGGGTACTCTACGAGCAGTACTTC
CASSPGVLYEQYF
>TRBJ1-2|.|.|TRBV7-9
TGTTCCAGCAGCCTCGAAGTCGGGGGCTACACCTTC
CSSSLEVGGYTF
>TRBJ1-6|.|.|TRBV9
TGTGCCAGCAGCGCCCTTTCGACAGGCGATAATTCACCCCTCCACTTT
CASSALSTGDNSPLHF
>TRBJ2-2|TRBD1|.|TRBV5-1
TGCGCCAGCAGCTTGGGGGACAGATCCACCGGGGAGCTGTTTTTT
CASSLGDRSTGELFF
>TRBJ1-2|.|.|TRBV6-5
TGTGCCAGCAGCCCGACCCGGACAGCCTATGGCTACACCTTC
CASSPTRTAYGYTF
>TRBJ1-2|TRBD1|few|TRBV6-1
TGTGCCAGCAGTACTAACACAGGGGCGGATGGCTACACCTTC
CASSTNTGADGYTF
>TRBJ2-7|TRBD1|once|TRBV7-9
TGTGCCAGCAGCTTCTGGCCTTGGGACAGCTTCTACGAGCAGTACTTC
CASSFWPWDSFYEQYF
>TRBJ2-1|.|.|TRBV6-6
TGTGCCAGCGGGGCAGATGTCTACAATGAGCAGTTCTTC
CASGADVYNEQFF
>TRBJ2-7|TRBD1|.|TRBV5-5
TGTGCCAGCAGCTTAAAGGGGACAGGGGTTTCCTACGAGCAGTACTTC
CASSLKGTGVSYEQYF